The clone carrying this T cell receptor beta chain was seen a few times. Sequenced by immunoSEQ multiplex PCR; TCRdb stores in-frame clones only, minus some. The sample has more than 250,000 clones, 70% to 90% seen once. The CDR3 is made up of 14 amino acids. The V end was cut by 4 bases, the J end by 6 bases, with 13 bases between. Germline CDR1 and CDR2: MNHEY and SVGEGT. The data originate from a study of blood T cell repertoires in COVID-19. Turning to the study itself: The cDNA or gDNA used as material had been derived from T cells, B-cell-depleted T cells, or PBMCs.

The source is a man in his thirties or forties who had recovered from COVID-19. The rearrangement uses TRBV6-2 or TRBV6-3 and TRBJ1-5, with D uncertain. Material: PBMCs or T cells enriched from blood (not recorded which). The CDR3 coding sequence is TGTGCCAGCAGTTTTTCCGGGGTTAGTCAGCCCCAGCATTTT. This translates into CASSFSGVSQPQHF.